The following is a T cell receptor (beta chain) sequence with its context. This entry is derived from a study of blood T cell repertoires in COVID-19. This table comes from immunoSEQ multiplex PCR, and its TCRdb copy is limited to in-frame clones, with some not included. The data show 150,000 to 200,000 clones, 85% to 95% seen once. The germline gives CDR1 MDHEN, CDR2 SYDVKM. After removal of 4 bases from V and 2 bases from J, the junction contained 11 bases not matched to a gene. The CDR3 is made up of 17 amino acids. This receptor was taken from a woman aged 55-70 years with COVID-19, enrolled during active disease. Source material: peripheral blood. This chain uses TRBV28 with TRBJ2-7; TRBD2 agrees at 10 bases. The CDR3 sequence: CASSSFPTSGDTYEQYF. The CDR3 DNA is TGTGCCAGCAGTTCCTTCCCTACTAGCGGGGATACCTACGAGCAGTACTTC. Combining the CDR3 with reference TRBV28 and TRBJ2-7 gives the whole variable domain DVKVTQSSRYLVKRTGEKVFLECVQDMDHENMFWYRQDPGLGLRLIYFSYDVKMKEKGDIPEGYSVSREKKERFSLILESASTNQTSMYLCASSSFPTSGDTYEQYFGPGTRLTVT.